These T cell receptor beta chains were read from a single sample in a study of blood T cell repertoires in COVID-19. This table comes from immunoSEQ multiplex PCR, and its TCRdb copy is limited to in-frame clones, with some not included. The sample lists fewer than 90,000 clones; around 87% were seen once. Sequenced input: peripheral blood. These receptors came from a man between 65 and 85 years old with active COVID-19. Both conserved end residues are part of each CDR3.

j_call | v_call | cdr3_aa
TRBJ1-3 | TRBV11-2 | CASSLMSGSANTIYF
TRBJ2-7 | TRBV30 | CAWRRGGVDEQYF
TRBJ2-7 | TRBV5-1 | CASSPETGGPYEQYF
TRBJ2-7 | TRBV6-6 | CASSYGASGSYEQYF
TRBJ1-4 | TRBV5-4 | CASSLGPGGTVPTNEKLFF
TRBJ1-5 | TRBV29-1 | CSVETGGGQPQHF
TRBJ2-1 | TRBV15 | CATSRGGGGFDNEQFF
TRBJ1-5 | TRBV24-1 | CATSDQVANQPQHF
TRBJ2-7 | TRBV30 | CAWRERGLYEQYF
TRBJ1-2 | TRBV15 | CATSPGANYGYTF
TRBJ2-3 | TRBV5-1 | CASSLEGREVDTQYF
TRBJ2-5 | TRBV7-9 | CASSPQPGGQETQYF
TRBJ2-3 | TRBV11-1 | CASSQRLDGNTDTQYF
TRBJ1-4 | TRBV4-1 | CASSQGGRAHEKLFF
TRBJ2-7 | TRBV6-6 | CASTHAGRPNEQYF
TRBJ2-3 | TRBV4-1 | CASSQDGTATDTQYF
TRBJ1-4 | TRBV6-5 | CASSGGTPNEKLFF
TRBJ2-7 | TRBV10-3 | CAISESGTGGTYEQYF
TRBJ1-1 | TRBV28 | CATTGETEAFF
TRBJ1-2 | TRBV28 | CATAPGGYGYTF
TRBJ2-7 | TRBV4-1 | CASSHPQQGRTYEQYF
TRBJ2-7 | TRBV7-2 | CASSWDAGTYEQYF
TRBJ2-2 | TRBV15 | CATSRPTGVRGELFF
TRBJ1-5 | TRBV28 | CASSPAGTNQPQHF
TRBJ1-3 | TRBV9 | CASSVFTGGNTIYF
TRBJ1-1 | TRBV19 | CASRAGTANTEAFF